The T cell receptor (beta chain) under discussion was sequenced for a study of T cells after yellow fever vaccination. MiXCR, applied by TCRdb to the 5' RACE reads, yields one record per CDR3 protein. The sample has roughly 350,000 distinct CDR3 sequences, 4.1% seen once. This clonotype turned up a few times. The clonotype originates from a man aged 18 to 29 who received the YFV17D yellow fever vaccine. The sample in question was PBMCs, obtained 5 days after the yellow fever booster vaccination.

The CDR3 loop is CAWKDSLIETQYF. The CDR3, as DNA: TGTGCCTGGAAAGACAGTTTAATAGAGACCCAGTACTTC. The chain couples TRBV30 to TRBJ2-5; possible D gene TRBD1, 5 bases. With 4 bases removed from V and 4 bases from J, the gap between germline ends came to 13 bases. The CDR3 runs 13 residues. Germline V gene data show CDR1 as GTSNPN and CDR2 as SVGIG (reference sequence).